This T cell receptor (beta chain) was captured by sequencing in a study of blood T cell repertoires in COVID-19. Study summary: Sites across the United States, Italy and Spain contributed samples from acute and convalescent COVID-19. Sample material is recorded as cDNA or gDNA derived from T cells, B-cell-depleted T cells, or PBMCs.

Original processing notes: Amplification with reference gene primers provided the estimates of nucleated cell counts. Assay: immunoSEQ multiplex PCR; the TCRdb copy retains only in-frame clones and omits some. V and J calls and clone size come straight from that table; D and trimming were deduced from the DNA. The sample includes 300,000 to 450,000 clones, approximately 87% of them seen just once. Followed over time, Seattle patients had been enrolled while infection was active. The CDR3 length is 13 residues. From germline, CDR1 is SNHLY and CDR2 FYNNEI. Trimming left V 3 bases short and J 5 bases short, with 10 bases between.

Sequenced: peripheral blood. The clonotype was recovered from a woman aged 25 to 39 with COVID-19, enrolled during active disease. V usage is TRBV2 and J usage is TRBJ2-5, with D maybe TRBD1 (5 bases). CDR3 loop: CASSDREGETQYF. The CDR3 DNA reads TGTGCCAGCAGTGACAGGGAAGGGGAGACCCAGTACTTC.